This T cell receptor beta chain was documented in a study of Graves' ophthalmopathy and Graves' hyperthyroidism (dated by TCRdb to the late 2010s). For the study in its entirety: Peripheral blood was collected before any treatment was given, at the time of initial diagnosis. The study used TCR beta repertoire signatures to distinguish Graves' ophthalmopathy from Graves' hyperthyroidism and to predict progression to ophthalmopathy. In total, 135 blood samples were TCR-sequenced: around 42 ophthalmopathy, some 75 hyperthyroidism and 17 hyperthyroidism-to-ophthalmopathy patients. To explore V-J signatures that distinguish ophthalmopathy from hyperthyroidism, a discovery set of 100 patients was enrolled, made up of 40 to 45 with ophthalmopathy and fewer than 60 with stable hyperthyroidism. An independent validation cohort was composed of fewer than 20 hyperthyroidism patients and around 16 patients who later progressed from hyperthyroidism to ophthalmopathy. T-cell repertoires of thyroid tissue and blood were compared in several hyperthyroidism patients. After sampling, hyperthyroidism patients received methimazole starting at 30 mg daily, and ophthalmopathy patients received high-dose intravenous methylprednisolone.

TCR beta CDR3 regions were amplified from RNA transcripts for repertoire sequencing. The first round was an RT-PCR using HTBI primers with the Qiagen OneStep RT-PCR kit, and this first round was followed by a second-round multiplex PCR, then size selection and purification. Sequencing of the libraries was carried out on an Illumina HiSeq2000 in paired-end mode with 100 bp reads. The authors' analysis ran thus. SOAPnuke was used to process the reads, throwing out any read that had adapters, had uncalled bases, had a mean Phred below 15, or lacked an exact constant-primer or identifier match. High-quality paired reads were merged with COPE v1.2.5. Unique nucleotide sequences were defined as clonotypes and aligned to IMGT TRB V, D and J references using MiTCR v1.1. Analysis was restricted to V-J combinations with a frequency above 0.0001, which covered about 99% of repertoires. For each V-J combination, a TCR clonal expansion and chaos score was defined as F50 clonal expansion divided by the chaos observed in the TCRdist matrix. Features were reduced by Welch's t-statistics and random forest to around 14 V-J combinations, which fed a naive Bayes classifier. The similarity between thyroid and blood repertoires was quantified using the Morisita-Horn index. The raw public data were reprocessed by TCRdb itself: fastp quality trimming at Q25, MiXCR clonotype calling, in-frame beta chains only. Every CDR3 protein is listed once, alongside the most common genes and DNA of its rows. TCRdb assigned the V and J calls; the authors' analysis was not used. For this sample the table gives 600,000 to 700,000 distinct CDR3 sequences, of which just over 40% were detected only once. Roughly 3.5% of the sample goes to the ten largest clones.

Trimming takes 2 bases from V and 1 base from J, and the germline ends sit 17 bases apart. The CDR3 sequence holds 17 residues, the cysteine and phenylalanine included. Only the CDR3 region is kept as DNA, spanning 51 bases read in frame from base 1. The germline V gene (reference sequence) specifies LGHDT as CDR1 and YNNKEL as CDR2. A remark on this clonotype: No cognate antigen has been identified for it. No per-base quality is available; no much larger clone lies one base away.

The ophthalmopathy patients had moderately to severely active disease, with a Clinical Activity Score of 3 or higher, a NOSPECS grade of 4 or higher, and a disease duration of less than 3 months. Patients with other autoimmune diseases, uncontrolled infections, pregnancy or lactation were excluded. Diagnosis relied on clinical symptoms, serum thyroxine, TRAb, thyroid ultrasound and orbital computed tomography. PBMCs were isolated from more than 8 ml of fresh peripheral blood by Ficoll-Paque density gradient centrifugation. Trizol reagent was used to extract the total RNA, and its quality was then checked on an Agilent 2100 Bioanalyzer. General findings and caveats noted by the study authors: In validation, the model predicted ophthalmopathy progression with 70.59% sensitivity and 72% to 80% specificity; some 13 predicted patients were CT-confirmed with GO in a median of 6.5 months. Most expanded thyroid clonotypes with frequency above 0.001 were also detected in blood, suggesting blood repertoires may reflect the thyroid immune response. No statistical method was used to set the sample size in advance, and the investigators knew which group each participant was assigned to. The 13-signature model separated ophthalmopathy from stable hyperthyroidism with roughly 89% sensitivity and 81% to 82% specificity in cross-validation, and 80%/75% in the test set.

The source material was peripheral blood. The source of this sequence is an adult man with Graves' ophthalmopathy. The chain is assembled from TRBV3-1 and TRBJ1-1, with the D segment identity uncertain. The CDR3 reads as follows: CASSQLGFVQKNTEAFF. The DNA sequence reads TGTGCCAGCAGCCAACTGGGGTTTGTGCAGAAGAACACTGAAGCTTTCTTT.